These 28 T cell receptor beta chains share one sample of origin, sequenced in a study of beta chain features in type 1 diabetes (dated by TCRdb to the late 2010s). The paper's findings and limits, for the study overall: A moderate but significant shortening of TCRB CDR3 length was observed in type 1 diabetes patients in all four CD4+ subsets.

No antigen has been assigned to these receptors. The library relied on the immunoSEQ multiplex PCR assay. The entire isolated RNA was reverse transcribed using the High Capacity cDNA Reverse Transcription Kit, and thus expressed TCRB transcripts were sequenced. The immuneACCESS repertoire file appears here via TCRdb, limited to in-frame rearrangements. These files lack a portion of the clones; in checked studies, under half of the deficit traces to unresolved V genes, and the cause of the others is not known. The sample table lists approximately 27,000 clones, about 52% of them with a count of one. Of the sample, 0.3% falls within the top ten clones. Specimen: stem cell memory CD4+ T cells from blood. This specimen's cell subset or site label, per the study, means: stem cell-like memory CD4+ T cells. The source is a man younger than 40 with type 1 diabetes.

This clone was counted a few times. The chain employs TRBV4-1 and TRBJ2-2; 9 nucleotides match TRBD2. The CDR3 is 17 residues long. Germline V lookup: CDR1 MGHRA, CDR2 YSYEKL. V trimming: 1 base; J trimming: 5 bases; junction bases outside the gene matches: 8. CDR3 coding DNA: TGCGCCAGCAGCCAAGGACATAGCGGGAGTCCTACCGGGGAGCTGTTTTTT. Its translation is CASSQGHSGSPTGELFF.

Here the CDR3 DNA reads TGTGCCAGCAGCCCACAGGGTCCTATGAACACTGAAGCTTTCTTT. This codes for CASSPQGPMNTEAFF. The chain employs TRBV7-9 and TRBJ1-1; D is perhaps TRBD1 (6 bases). CDR1 and CDR2 from the germline V gene are SEHNR and FQNEAQ (reference sequence). The CDR3 runs to 15 residues. The V end was cut by 5 bases, the J end by 0 bases, with 13 bases between.

This sequence joins TRBV18 and TRBJ2-2; D remains unclear. There are 13 residues in the CDR3. The V end lost 3 bases, the J end lost 6 bases, and 8 bases lay between the germline ends. Germline V lookup: CDR1 KGHSH, CDR2 LQKENI. This chain's CDR3 is CASSPPPSGELFF. The CDR3 DNA follows: TGTGCCAGCTCACCTCCTCCTTCCGGGGAGCTGTTTTTT.

This clone has more than one count but fewer than ten. The chain uses TRBV7-9 and TRBJ1-2, with a tentative D call TRBD1 (6 bases). The germline CDR1 and CDR2 sequences are SEHNR and FQNEAQ (reference sequence). V lost 7 bases to trimming and J lost 8 bases, with 26 bases between them. The CDR3 contains 16 residues. The CDR3 reads CASTYQAGASSLGYTF. In nucleotides, the CDR3 is TGTGCCAGCACCTACCAGGCAGGGGCTTCGAGTTTGGGCTACACCTTC.

CDR3 DNA sequence: TGTGCCAGCATCCGTGTGTGGGGGGACGAGCAGTACTTC. Translating it yields CASIRVWGDEQYF. The rearrangement joins TRBV2 to TRBJ2-7; the D gene is possibly TRBD2 (6 bases). Germline V gene lookup returns CDR1 SNHLY and CDR2 FYNNEI. V was trimmed by 7 bases and J by 5 bases, leaving 15 bases between them. This CDR3 is built from 13 residues.

The chain carries TRBV5-1 and TRBJ2-1; 13 nucleotides line up with TRBD2. The CDR3 has 16 residues. Losses at the gene ends were 6 bases for V and 3 bases for J; bases not matched to a gene: 6. Germline CDR1 is SGHRS and CDR2 is YFSETQ. In DNA, the CDR3 is TGCGCCAGCACCACCGGACTAGCGGGGGACTACAATGAGCAGTTCTTC. Translated: CASTTGLAGDYNEQFF.

This clone has more than one count but fewer than ten. The chain carries TRBV29-1 and TRBJ2-2; the D gene is possibly TRBD1 (5 bases). Germline values: CDR1 SQVTM, CDR2 ANQGSEA. CDR3 length: 15 residues. The germline V and J ends were trimmed by 3 bases and 1 base, with 12 bases remaining between them. The CDR3: CSVDKGRENTGELFF. CDR3 bases: TGCAGCGTTGATAAGGGCAGGGAGAACACCGGGGAGCTGTTTTTT.

This clone has a handful of counts. This rearrangement joins TRBV10-3 to TRBJ2-1; D is unclear. V lost 8 bases and J 5 bases, leaving 7 bases between the germline ends. Germline CDR1 reads ENHRY; CDR2 reads SYGVKD. CDR3 length: 11 amino acids. This CDR3 is CAIEANNEQFF. The CDR3 DNA reads as TGTGCCATCGAAGCGAACAATGAGCAGTTCTTC.

The chain couples TRBV2 to TRBJ1-5; 8 bases line up with TRBD1. Germline V gene lookup returns CDR1 SNHLY and CDR2 FYNNEI. The CDR3 length is 14 residues. Trimming cost V 5 bases and J 5 bases; bases outside gene matches: 5. The CDR3 region is CASSREQGDQPQHF. CDR3 coding DNA: TGTGCCAGCAGTCGGGAACAGGGGGATCAGCCCCAGCATTTT.

The chain combines TRBV30 with TRBJ2-3; 11 bases are shared with TRBD1. Trimming cost V 0 bases and J 2 bases; bases outside gene matches: 1. This CDR3 is 15 amino acids long. CDR1 and CDR2 (germline): GTSNPN, SVGIG (reference sequence). The CDR3 DNA reads as TGTGCCTGGAGTGTGGACAGGGGGCTCACAGATACGCAGTATTTT. Protein product: CAWSVDRGLTDTQYF.

Here the CDR3 reads CAWTAVSSYNSPLHF. The CDR3 nucleotides read TGTGCCTGGACTGCTGTTAGCTCCTATAATTCACCCCTCCACTTT. The rearrangement joins TRBV30 to TRBJ1-6; D is uncertain. Trimming left V 4 bases short and J 0 bases short, with 10 bases between. CDR3 length: 15 amino acids. Germline assignment: CDR1 GTSNPN and CDR2 SVGIG (reference sequence).

This clone has just a few counts. V and J are TRBV7-9 and TRBJ2-3, with a tentative D call TRBD1 (5 bases). This CDR3 is 13 amino acids long. Germline CDR1 SEHNR, CDR2 FQNEAQ (reference sequence). The V end lost 6 bases, the J end lost 1 base, and 8 bases lay between the germline ends. CDR3 amino acids: CASRGAGTDTQYF. CDR3 DNA: TGTGCCAGCAGAGGGGCAGGCACAGATACGCAGTATTTT.

This chain links TRBV5-1 with TRBJ2-3; D might be TRBD2 (6 bases). The CDR3 has 15 amino acids. Germline lookup yields CDR1 SGHRS and CDR2 YFSETQ. V lost 0 bases and J lost 5, with 13 bases in between. DNA of the CDR3: TGCGCCAGCAGCTTGGAGGTCGGGGAGGTAGATACGCAGTATTTT. Translated, it gives CASSLEVGEVDTQYF.

CDR3 region: CATGTGSDQPQHF. DNA for the CDR3: TGTGCCACAGGGACAGGGTCCGATCAGCCCCAGCATTTT. The V gene is TRBV5-4, the J gene TRBJ1-5, with 9 bases identical to TRBD1. CDR1 is SGHNT and CDR2 is YYREEE in the germline V gene (reference sequence). The CDR3 runs to 13 residues. After removal of 9 bases from V and 5 bases from J, the junction contained 6 bases not matched to a gene.

The chain combines TRBV4-2 with TRBJ2-1; 8 nucleotides align to TRBD1. This CDR3 spans 16 amino acids. Trimming took 3 bases from V and 1 from J; bases not matched to a gene: 5. CDR1 and CDR2 (germline): LGHNA, YNFKEQ. The CDR3 loop is CASSHPNRGSYNEQFF. The CDR3 DNA is TGTGCCAGCAGCCACCCTAACAGGGGGTCCTACAATGAGCAGTTCTTC.

The CDR3 protein is CASSEERGASYNEQFF. The CDR3 DNA sequence: TGTGCCAGCAGTGAGGAGCGGGGCGCCTCCTACAATGAGCAGTTCTTC. The chain carries TRBV6-1 and TRBJ2-1, with 7 nucleotides matching TRBD2. The length of the CDR3 is 16 residues. After removal of 3 bases from V and 0 bases from J, the junction contained 5 bases not matched to a gene. From germline, CDR1 is MNHNS and CDR2 SASEGT.

The chain links TRBV23-1 to TRBJ2-3; D perhaps matches TRBD2 (7 bases). TRBV23-1 is filed as an ORF, its function uncertain. Trimming stripped 10 bases from V and 5 bases from J, with 19 bases between. The CDR3 has 14 residues. The CDR3 region has the DNA TGCGCCAATCAAGGGGGGGGCTCGAAAGATACGCAGTATTTT. Encoded protein: CANQGGGSKDTQYF.

The V gene is TRBV10-3, the J gene TRBJ2-7; TRBD2 aligns across 10 bases. This CDR3 contains 16 residues. CDR1 ENHRY and CDR2 SYGVKD come from the germline V gene. Unmatched junction bases numbered 4, after V lost 0 bases and J lost 2 bases. Here the CDR3 DNA reads TGTGCCATCAGTGAGTCGGTAGCGGGAGGTCCCTACGAGCAGTACTTC. This translates into CAISESVAGGPYEQYF.

This chain joins TRBV7-9 and TRBJ2-5; 8 nucleotides align to TRBD2. The V and J ends lost 5 bases and 5 bases, in that order; junction bases with no gene match: 7. From germline, CDR1 is SEHNR and CDR2 FQNEAQ (reference sequence). The length of the CDR3 is 14 residues. The CDR3 DNA reads as TGTGCCAGCAGCCCCCGACTAGCGCTGGAGACCCAGTACTTC. Translated, it gives CASSPRLALETQYF.

The chain joins TRBV7-2 to TRBJ2-1; D perhaps matches TRBD2 (6 bases). This CDR3 is built from 15 residues. Trimming shortened V by 4 bases and J by 1 base, and 11 bases separated the two germline ends. Looked up from germline, CDR1 is SGHTA and CDR2 is FQGNSA. The CDR3 region is CASSSPGGSYNEQFF. CDR3 nucleotides: TGTGCCAGCAGCTCCCCTGGAGGGTCCTACAATGAGCAGTTCTTC.

CDR3: CASSDSASGYNEQFF. Here the CDR3 DNA reads TGTGCCAGCAGCGACAGCGCTAGCGGCTACAATGAGCAGTTCTTC. The V gene is TRBV6-5, the J gene TRBJ2-1, with TRBD2 matching 7 bases. V shed 6 bases and J 3 bases; nucleotides not matched to a gene: 8. In germline, CDR1 is MNHEY, CDR2 SVGAGI. This CDR3 has 15 residues.

V usage is TRBV18 and J usage is TRBJ1-2; weak D call: TRBD1 (6 bases). CDR3 size: 14 residues. Trimming pared 5 bases from V and 5 bases from J, leaving 15 bases between. Germline lookup yields CDR1 KGHSH and CDR2 LQKENI. In nucleotides, the CDR3 is TGTGCCAGCTCAAGACAGGACGAATGGTATGGCTACACCTTC. Residues: CASSRQDEWYGYTF. The whole variable domain, remainder taken from reference TRBV18 and TRBJ1-2, is NAGVMQNPRHLVRRRGQEARLRCSPMKGHSHVYWYRQLPEEGLKFMVYLQKENIIDESGMPKERFSAEFPKEGPSILRIQQVVRGDSAAYFCASSRQDEWYGYTFGSGTRLTVV.

The chain joins TRBV25-1 to TRBJ1-2, with a weak D call TRBD1 (6 bases). Germline V gives CDR1 MGHDK, CDR2 SYGVNS. The CDR3 has 16 amino acids. With 7 bases removed from V and 1 base from J, the gap between germline ends came to 19 bases. The DNA for the CDR3 is TGTGCCAGCAACCCCGGATCAGGGGTGGGTAACTATGGCTACACCTTC. It specifies CASNPGSGVGNYGYTF.

The CDR3 region is CASSLGLAANTGELFF. The CDR3 nucleotides read TGCGCCAGCAGCTTGGGATTGGCAGCGAACACCGGGGAGCTGTTTTTT. V is TRBV5-1 and J is TRBJ2-2; D call uncertain. CDR1 is SGHRS, CDR2 YFSETQ, per germline. V dropped 0 bases and J dropped 0 bases, with 9 bases sitting between them. The CDR3 runs 16 residues.

CDR3 DNA sequence: TGTGCCAGCAGCTCGGGACTAGCACAGGAGACCCAGTACTTC. This codes for CASSSGLAQETQYF. The chain uses TRBV13 and TRBJ2-5, with 9 bases that match TRBD2. Trimming at V came to 4 bases and at J to 5 bases, leaving 5 bases not matched to a gene. The CDR3 has 14 residues. Germline V gene data show CDR1 as PRHDT and CDR2 as FYEKMQ (reference sequence).

J is TRBJ2-3 and V is TRBV10-3; tentatively, D is TRBD2 (5 bases). Germline CDR1 reads ENHRY; CDR2 reads SYGVKD. V was cut by 11 bases and J by 0 bases, with 12 bases left in between. This CDR3 has 13 residues. CDR3 loop: CAARDRSTDTQYF. Written as DNA, the CDR3 is TGTGCCGCCCGGGATAGAAGCACAGATACGCAGTATTTT.

The chain joins TRBV6-6 to TRBJ2-3; no clear D gene. Germline V gives CDR1 MNHNY, CDR2 SVGAGI (reference sequence). Trimming stripped 1 base from V and 2 bases from J, with 7 bases between. The CDR3 length is 14 residues. Written as DNA, the CDR3 is TGTGCCAGCAGTTACTATCCCGTCACAGATACGCAGTATTTT. Translated: CASSYYPVTDTQYF.

The rearrangement uses TRBV10-3 and TRBJ1-2, with 9 bases identical to TRBD1. CDR1 ENHRY and CDR2 SYGVKD come from the germline V gene. Trimming at V came to 7 bases and at J to 6 bases, leaving 9 bases not matched to a gene. The CDR3 has 14 amino acids. The CDR3 DNA is TGTGCCATCAATTCGCTGGGACAGGGCGATGGCTACACCTTC. This codes for CAINSLGQGDGYTF.